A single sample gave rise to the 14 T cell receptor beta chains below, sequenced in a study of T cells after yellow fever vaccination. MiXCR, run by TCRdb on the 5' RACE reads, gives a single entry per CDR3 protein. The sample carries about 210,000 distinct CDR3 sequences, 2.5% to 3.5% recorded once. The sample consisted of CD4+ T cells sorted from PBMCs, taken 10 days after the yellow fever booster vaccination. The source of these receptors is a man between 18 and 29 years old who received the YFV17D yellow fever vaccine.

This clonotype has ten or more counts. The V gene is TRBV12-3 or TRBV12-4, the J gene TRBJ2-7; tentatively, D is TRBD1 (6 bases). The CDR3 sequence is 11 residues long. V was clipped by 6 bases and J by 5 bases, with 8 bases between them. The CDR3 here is CASSRGHEQYF. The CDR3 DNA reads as TGTGCCAGCAGCAGGGGTCACGAGCAGTACTTC.

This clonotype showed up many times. The DNA for the CDR3 is TGTGCCAGCAGCTTCGGCGGGGGTGCAGAGACCCAGTACTTC. It yields the protein CASSFGGGAETQYF. The chain uses TRBV7-6 and TRBJ2-5; 7 bases are a match to TRBD2. Trimming removed 3 bases from V and 4 bases from J; junction bases left unmatched: 5. Germline assignment: CDR1 SGHVS and CDR2 FNYEAQ. CDR3 size: 14 residues.

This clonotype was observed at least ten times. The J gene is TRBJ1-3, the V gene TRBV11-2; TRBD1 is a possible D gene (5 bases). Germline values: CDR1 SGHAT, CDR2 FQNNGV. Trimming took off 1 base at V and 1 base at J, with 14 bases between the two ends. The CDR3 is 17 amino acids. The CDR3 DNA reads TGTGCCAGCAGCTTAGCTCCTTCCAGGGAATCTGGAAACACCATATATTTT. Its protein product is CASSLAPSRESGNTIYF.

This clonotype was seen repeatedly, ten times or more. The CDR3 loop is CASSLELAGGPDTQYF. The CDR3 DNA reads TGTGCCAGCAGCCTCGAACTAGCGGGGGGCCCAGATACGCAGTATTTT. The chain uses TRBV4-2 and TRBJ2-3; TRBD2 aligns across 12 bases. V lost 4 bases to trimming and J lost 4 bases; unmatched junction nucleotides: 6. The CDR3 is 16 residues long. The germline CDR1 and CDR2 sequences are LGHNA and YNFKEQ.

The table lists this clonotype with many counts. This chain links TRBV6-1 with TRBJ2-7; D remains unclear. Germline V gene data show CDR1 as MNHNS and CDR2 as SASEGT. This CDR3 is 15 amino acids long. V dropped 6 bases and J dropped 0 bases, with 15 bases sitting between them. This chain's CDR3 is CASSLSDWSSYEQYF. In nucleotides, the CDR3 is TGTGCCAGCAGCCTTAGTGACTGGAGCTCCTACGAGCAGTACTTC.

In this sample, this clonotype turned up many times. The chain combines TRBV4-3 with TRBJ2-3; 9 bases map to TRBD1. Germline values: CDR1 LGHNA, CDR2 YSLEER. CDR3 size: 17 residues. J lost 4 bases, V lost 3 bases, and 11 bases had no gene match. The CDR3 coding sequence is TGCGCCAGCAGCCAGGGGGGCCCGGGACAGGGATCAGATACGCAGTATTTT. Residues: CASSQGGPGQGSDTQYF.

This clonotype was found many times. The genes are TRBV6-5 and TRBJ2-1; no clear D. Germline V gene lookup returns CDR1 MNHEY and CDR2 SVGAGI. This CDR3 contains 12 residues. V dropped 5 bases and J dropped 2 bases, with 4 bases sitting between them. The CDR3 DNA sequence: TGTGCCAGCAGTGGACCCTACAATGAGCAGTTCTTC. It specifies CASSGPYNEQFF.

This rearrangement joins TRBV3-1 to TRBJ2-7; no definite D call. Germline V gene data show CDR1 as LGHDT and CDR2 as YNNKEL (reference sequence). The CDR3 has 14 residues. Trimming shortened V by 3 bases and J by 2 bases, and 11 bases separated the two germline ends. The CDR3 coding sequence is TGTGCCAGCAGCCACGGTTCTCCCCCCTACGAGCAGTACGTC. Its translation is CASSHGSPPYEQYV.

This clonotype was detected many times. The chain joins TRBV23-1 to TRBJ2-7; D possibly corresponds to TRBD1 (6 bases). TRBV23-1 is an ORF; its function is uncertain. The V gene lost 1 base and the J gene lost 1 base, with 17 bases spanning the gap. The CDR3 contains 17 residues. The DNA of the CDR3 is TGCGCCAGCAGTCAATGCCTCGATCAGGGGCCTTCCTACGAGCAGTACTTC. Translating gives CASSQCLDQGPSYEQYF.

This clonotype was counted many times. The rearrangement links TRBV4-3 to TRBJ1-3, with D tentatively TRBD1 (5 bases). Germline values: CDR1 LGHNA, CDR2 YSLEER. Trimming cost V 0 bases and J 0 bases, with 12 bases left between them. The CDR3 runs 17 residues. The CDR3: CASSQDPGHLSGNTIYF. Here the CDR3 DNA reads TGCGCCAGCAGCCAAGATCCAGGGCACCTCTCTGGAAACACCATATATTTT.

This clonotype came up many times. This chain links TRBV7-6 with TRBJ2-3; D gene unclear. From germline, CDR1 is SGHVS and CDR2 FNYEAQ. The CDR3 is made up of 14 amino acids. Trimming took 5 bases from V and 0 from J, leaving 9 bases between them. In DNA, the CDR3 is TGTGCCAGCAGCCCGGATTGGAGCACAGATACGCAGTATTTT. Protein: CASSPDWSTDTQYF.

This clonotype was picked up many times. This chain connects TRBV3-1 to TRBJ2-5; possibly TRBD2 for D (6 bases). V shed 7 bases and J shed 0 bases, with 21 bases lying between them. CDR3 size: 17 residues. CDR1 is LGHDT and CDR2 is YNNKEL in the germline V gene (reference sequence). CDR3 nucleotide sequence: TGTGCCAGCAACCGTTACACGGGACGGAGGGACCAAGAGACCCAGTACTTC. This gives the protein CASNRYTGRRDQETQYF.

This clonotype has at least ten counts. The CDR3 nucleotides are TGTGCCAGCAGTCGGACAGGGGGGAATTCACCCCTCCACTTT. It codes for CASSRTGGNSPLHF. The chain employs TRBV3-1 and TRBJ1-6, with 10 positions matching TRBD1. The trim removed 6 bases at V and 7 bases at J, leaving 3 bases unmatched. This CDR3 has 14 residues. Germline V gene data show CDR1 as LGHDT and CDR2 as YNNKEL (reference sequence). The entire variable domain, with the rest obtained from reference TRBV3-1 and TRBJ1-6, is as follows: DTAVSQTPKYLVTQMGNDKSIKCEQNLGHDTMYWYKQDSKKFLKIMFSYNNKELIINETVPNRFSPKSPDKAHLNLHINSLELGDSAVYFCASSRTGGNSPLHFGNGTRLTVT.

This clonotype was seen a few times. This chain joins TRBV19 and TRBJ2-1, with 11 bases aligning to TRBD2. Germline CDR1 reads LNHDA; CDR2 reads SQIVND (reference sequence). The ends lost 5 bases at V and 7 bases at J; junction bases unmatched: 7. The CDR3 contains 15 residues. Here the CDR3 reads CASSPQTSGVNEQFF. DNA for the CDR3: TGTGCCAGTAGTCCCCAGACTAGCGGGGTGAATGAGCAGTTCTTC.